This T cell receptor beta chain is drawn from a study of cytomegalovirus exposure and HLA in healthy donors. The PCR used 60 Vbeta and 13 Jbeta primers. Method: immunoSEQ multiplex PCR; TCRdb's copy keeps in-frame clones and lacks some. The sample holds roughly 200,000 clones; about 80% are singletons and the top ten take approximately 3.7%. The V gene lost 2 bases and the J gene lost 3 bases, with 5 bases spanning the gap. CDR3 size: 13 residues. Germline CDR1 is MNHNY and CDR2 is SVGAGI (reference sequence). This clone was counted a single time. The chain combines TRBV6-6 with TRBJ1-3, with D perhaps TRBD1 (5 bases). The source material was PBMCs. This receptor was obtained from a woman aged 60-75 years in good health and CMV-seropositive. The CDR3 nucleotides are TGTGCCAGCAGTTACACAGGTGGAAACACCATATATTTT. It specifies CASSYTGGNTIYF.